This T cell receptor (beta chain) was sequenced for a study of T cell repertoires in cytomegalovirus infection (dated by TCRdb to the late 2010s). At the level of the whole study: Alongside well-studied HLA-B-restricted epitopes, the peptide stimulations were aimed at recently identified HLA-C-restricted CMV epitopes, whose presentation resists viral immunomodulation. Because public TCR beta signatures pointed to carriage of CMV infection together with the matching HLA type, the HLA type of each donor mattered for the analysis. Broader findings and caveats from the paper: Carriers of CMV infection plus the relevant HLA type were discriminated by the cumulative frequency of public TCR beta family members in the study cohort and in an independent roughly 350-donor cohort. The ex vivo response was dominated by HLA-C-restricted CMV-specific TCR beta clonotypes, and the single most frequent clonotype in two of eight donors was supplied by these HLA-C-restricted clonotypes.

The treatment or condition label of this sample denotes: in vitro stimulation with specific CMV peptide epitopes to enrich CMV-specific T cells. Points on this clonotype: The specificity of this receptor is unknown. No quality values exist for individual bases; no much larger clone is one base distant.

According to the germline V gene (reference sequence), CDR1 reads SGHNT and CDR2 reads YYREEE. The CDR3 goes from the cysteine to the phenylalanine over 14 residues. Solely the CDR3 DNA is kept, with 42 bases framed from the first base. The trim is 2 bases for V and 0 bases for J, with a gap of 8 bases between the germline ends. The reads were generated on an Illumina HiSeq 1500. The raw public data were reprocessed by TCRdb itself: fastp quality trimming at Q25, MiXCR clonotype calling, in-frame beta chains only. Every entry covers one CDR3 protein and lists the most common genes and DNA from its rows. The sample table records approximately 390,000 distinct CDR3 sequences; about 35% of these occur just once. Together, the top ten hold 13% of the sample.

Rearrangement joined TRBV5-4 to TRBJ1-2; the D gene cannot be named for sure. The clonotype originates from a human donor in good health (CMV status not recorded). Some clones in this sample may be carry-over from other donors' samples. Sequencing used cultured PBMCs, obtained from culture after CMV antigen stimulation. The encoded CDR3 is CASSFAGTNYGYTF. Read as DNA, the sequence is TGTGCCAGCAGCTTCGCGGGAACTAACTATGGCTACACCTTC. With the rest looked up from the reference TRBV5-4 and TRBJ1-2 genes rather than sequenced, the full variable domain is ETGVTQSPTHLIKTRGQQVTLRCSSQSGHNTVSWYQQALGQGPQFIFQYYREEENGRGNFPPRFSGLQFPNYSSELNVNALELDDSALYLCASSFAGTNYGYTFGSGTRLTVV.